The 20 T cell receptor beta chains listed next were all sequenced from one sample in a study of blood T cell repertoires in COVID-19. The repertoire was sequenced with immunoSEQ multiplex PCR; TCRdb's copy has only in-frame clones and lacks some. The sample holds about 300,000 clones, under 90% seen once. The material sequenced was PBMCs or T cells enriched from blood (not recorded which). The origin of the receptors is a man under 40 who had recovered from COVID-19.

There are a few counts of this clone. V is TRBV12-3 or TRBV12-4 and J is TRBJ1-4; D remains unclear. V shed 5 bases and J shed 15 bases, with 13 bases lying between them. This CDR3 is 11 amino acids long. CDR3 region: CASSKRGEMFF. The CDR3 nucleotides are TGTGCCAGCAGTAAGCGCGGGGAAATGTTTTTT.

CDR3 loop: CATFSGTGENEQFF. The DNA for the CDR3 is TGTGCCACTTTCTCGGGTACGGGTGAGAATGAGCAGTTCTTC. The chain uses TRBV28 and TRBJ2-1; D gene uncertain. CDR3 size: 14 residues. Trimming took 10 bases from V and 7 from J, leaving 20 bases between them. Germline V gives CDR1 MDHEN, CDR2 SYDVKM.

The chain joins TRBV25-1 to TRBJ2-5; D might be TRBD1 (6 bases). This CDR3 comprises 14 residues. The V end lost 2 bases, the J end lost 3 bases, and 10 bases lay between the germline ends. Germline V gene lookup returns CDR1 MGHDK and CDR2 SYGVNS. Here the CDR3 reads CASSETGTKETQYF. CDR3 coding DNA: TGTGCCAGCAGTGAAACCGGGACAAAAGAGACCCAGTACTTC.

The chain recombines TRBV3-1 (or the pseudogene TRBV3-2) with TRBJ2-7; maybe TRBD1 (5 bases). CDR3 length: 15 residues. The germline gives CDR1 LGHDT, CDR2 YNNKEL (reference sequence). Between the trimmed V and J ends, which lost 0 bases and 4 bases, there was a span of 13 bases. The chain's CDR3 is CASSQDPRQGYEQYF. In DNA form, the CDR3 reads TGTGCCAGCAGCCAAGATCCGCGGCAGGGATACGAGCAGTACTTC.

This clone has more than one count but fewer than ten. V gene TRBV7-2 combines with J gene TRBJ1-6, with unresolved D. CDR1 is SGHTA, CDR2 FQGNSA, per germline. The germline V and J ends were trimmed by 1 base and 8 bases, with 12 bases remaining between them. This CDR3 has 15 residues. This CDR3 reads CASSLGSRIYSPLHF. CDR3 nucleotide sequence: TGTGCCAGCAGCTTAGGGTCCAGGATATATTCACCCCTCCACTTT.

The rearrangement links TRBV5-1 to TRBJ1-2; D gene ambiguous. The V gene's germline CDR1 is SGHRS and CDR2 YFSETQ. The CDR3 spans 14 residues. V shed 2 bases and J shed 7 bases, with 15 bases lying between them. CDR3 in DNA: TGCGCCAGCAGCTTTATCGCCGGGGAGGCTGGCTACACCTTC. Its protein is CASSFIAGEAGYTF. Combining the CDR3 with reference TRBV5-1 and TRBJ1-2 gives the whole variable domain KAGVTQTPRYLIKTRGQQVTLSCSPISGHRSVSWYQQTPGQGLQFLFEYFSETQRNKGNFPGRFSGRQFSNSRSEMNVSTLELGDSALYLCASSFIAGEAGYTFGSGTRLTVV.

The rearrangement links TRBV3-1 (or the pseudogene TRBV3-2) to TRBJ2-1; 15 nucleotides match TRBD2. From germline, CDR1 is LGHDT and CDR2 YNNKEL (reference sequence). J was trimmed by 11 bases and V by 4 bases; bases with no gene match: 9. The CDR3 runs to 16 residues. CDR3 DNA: TGTGCCAGCAGCCCCAAAGGGACTAGCGGGGGGACTAAGCAGTTCTTC. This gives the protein CASSPKGTSGGTKQFF.

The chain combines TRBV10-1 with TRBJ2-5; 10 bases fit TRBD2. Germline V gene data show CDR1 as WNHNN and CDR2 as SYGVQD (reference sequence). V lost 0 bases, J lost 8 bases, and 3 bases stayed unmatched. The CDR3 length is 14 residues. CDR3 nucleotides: TGCGCCAGCAGTGAGTCTGCTAGCGGGAGAACCCAGTACTTC. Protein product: CASSESASGRTQYF.

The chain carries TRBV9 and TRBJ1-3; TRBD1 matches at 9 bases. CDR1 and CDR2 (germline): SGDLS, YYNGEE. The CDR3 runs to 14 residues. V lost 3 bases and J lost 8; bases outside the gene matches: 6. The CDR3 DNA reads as TGTGCCAGCAGCGGGGGGACAGGGCGGTACACCATATATTTT. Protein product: CASSGGTGRYTIYF.

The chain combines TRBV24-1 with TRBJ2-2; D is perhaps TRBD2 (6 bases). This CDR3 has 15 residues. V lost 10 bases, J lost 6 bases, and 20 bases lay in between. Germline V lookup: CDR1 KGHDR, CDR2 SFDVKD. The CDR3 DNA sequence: TGTGCCACAGGTCTCGGGGGTGGGAGTTCCGGGGAGCTGTTTTTT. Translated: CATGLGGGSSGELFF.

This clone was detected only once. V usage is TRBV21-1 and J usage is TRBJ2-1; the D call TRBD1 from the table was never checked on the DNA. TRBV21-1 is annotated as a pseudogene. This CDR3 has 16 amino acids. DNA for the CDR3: TGTGCCAGCAGCAAAAAAGTGGGGACAGGGCACAATGAGCAGTTCTTC. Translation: CASSKKVGTGHNEQFF.

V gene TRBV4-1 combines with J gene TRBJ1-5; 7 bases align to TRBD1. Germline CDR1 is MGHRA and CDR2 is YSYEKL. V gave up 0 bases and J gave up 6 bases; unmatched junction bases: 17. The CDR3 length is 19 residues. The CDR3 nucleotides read TGCGCCAGCAGCCAAGATGCGTCGAGGGGGCGAGATTTCGGTCAGCCCCAGCATTTT. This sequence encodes CASSQDASRGRDFGQPQHF.

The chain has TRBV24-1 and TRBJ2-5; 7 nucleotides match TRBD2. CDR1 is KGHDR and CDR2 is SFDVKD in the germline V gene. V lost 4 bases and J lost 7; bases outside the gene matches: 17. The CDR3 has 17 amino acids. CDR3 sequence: CATSEYSASGGLGTQYF. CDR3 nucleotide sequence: TGTGCCACCAGTGAATACAGCGCTAGCGGAGGGCTTGGGACCCAGTACTTC.

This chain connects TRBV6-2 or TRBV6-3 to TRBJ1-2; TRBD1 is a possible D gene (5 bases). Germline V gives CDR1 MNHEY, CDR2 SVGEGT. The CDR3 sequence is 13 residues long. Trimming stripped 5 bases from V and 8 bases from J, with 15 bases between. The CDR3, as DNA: TGTGCCAGCAGTGACAGTTCGGGGGGAGGCTACACCTTC. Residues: CASSDSSGGGYTF.

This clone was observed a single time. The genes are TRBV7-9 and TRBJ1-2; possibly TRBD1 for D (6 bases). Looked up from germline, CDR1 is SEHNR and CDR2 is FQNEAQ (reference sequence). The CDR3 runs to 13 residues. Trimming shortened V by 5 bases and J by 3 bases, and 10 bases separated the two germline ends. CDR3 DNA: TGTGCCAGCAGCGCGGACAGTTACTATGGCTACACCTTC. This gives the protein CASSADSYYGYTF.

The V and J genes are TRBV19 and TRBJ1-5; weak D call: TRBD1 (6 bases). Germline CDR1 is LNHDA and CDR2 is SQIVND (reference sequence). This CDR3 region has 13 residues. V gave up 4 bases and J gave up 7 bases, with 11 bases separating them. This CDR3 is CASSTDRFQPQHF. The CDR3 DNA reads TGTGCCAGTAGTACAGACAGGTTCCAGCCCCAGCATTTT.

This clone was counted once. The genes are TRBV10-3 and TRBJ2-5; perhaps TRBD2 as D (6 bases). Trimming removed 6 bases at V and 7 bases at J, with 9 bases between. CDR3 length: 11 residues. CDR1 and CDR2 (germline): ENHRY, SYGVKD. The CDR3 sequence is CAISGGTTQYF. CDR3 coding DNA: TGTGCCATCAGCGGGGGAACGACCCAGTACTTC.

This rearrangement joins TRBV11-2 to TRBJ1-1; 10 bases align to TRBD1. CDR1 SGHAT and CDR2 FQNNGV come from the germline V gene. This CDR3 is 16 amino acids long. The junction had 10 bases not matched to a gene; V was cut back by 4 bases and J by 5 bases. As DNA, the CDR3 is TGTGCCAGCAGCTGGCTGACAGGGGGCGAGGGAACTGAAGCTTTCTTT. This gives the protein CASSWLTGGEGTEAFF.

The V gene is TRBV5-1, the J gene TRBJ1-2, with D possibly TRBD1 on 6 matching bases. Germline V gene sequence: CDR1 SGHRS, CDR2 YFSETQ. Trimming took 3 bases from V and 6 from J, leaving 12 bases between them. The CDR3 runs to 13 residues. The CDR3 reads CASSYSGGDGYTF. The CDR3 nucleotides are TGCGCCAGCAGCTATTCGGGGGGCGATGGCTACACCTTC.

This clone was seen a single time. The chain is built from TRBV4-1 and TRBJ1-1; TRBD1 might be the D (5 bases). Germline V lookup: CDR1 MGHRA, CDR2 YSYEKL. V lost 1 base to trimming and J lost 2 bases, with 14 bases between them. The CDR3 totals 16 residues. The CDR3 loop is CASSQGGPNFNTEAFF. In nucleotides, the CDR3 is TGCGCCAGCAGCCAAGGGGGCCCCAACTTTAACACTGAAGCTTTCTTT.